The next 27 T cell receptor beta chains were all read from a single sample in a study of blood T cell repertoires in COVID-19. Method: immunoSEQ multiplex PCR; TCRdb's copy keeps in-frame clones and lacks some. The table shows about 290,000 clones, with 75% to 90% occurring only once. The sequenced sample consisted of PBMCs or T cells enriched from blood (not recorded which). The receptors originated from a woman aged 40 to 55 who had recovered from COVID-19.

The chain recombines TRBV11-2 with TRBJ1-2; maybe TRBD1 (5 bases). Germline CDR1 SGHAT, CDR2 FQNNGV. This CDR3 is built from 13 residues. The V and J ends lost 5 bases and 5 bases respectively, with 12 bases between them. The CDR3 DNA follows: TGTGCCAGCAGCCCGGGACTGCCATATGGCTACACCTTC. It codes for CASSPGLPYGYTF.

The chain carries TRBV30 and TRBJ2-5; 7 positions match TRBD1. Trimming took 2 bases from V and 4 from J; bases not matched to a gene: 4. The CDR3 loop spans 13 amino acids. Germline V gene data show CDR1 as GTSNPN and CDR2 as SVGIG (reference sequence). The DNA for the CDR3 is TGTGCCTGGAGTCCGGACAGGCCAGAGACCCAGTACTTC. Its translation is CAWSPDRPETQYF.

DNA for the CDR3: TGTGCCAGTAGTACTGGGGCCTACGGGGGCTACACCTTC. Translating gives CASSTGAYGGYTF. The chain is built from TRBV19 and TRBJ1-2; D may be TRBD1 (5 bases). The CDR3 sequence is 13 residues long. Trimming cost V 4 bases and J 8 bases, with 14 bases left between them. Germline V gives CDR1 LNHDA, CDR2 SQIVND (reference sequence).

The rearrangement joins TRBV27 to TRBJ2-7, with D maybe TRBD2 (5 bases). The V and J ends lost 5 bases and 0 bases respectively, with 17 bases between them. CDR1 is MNHEY and CDR2 is SMNVEV in the germline V gene (reference sequence). The CDR3 sequence is 16 residues long. CDR3 coding DNA: TGTGCCAGCAGTAGATCGCCCTCCGGGGACTCCTACGAGCAGTACTTC. Protein sequence: CASSRSPSGDSYEQYF.

J is TRBJ1-1 and V is TRBV18; weak D call: TRBD1 (5 bases). The germline gives CDR1 KGHSH, CDR2 LQKENI. CDR3 length: 13 residues. V was cut by 4 bases and J by 8 bases, with 14 bases left in between. CDR3 sequence: CASSRGAQTEAFF. The CDR3 DNA reads TGTGCCAGCTCACGTGGGGCCCAGACAGAAGCTTTCTTT.

In this sample, this clone turned up once. The rearrangement uses TRBV7-2 and TRBJ1-3; D possibly corresponds to TRBD1 (5 bases). The CDR3 sequence is 16 residues long. From germline, CDR1 is SGHTA and CDR2 FQGNSA. Trimming took 5 bases from V and 7 from J, leaving 21 bases between them. DNA for the CDR3: TGTGCCAGCAGCCCTCTCCGGGTGGGACTGGGGAACACCATATATTTT. This codes for CASSPLRVGLGNTIYF.

This clone was seen once. The rearrangement links TRBV4-3 to TRBJ2-1; D is possibly TRBD2 (6 bases). Trimming took off 4 bases at V and 6 bases at J, with 13 bases between the two ends. There are 14 residues in the CDR3. CDR1 and CDR2 (germline): LGHNA, YSLEER. DNA of the CDR3: TGCGCCAGCAGCCCCGGGAGCGTCCCCAATGAGCAGTTCTTC. Encoded protein: CASSPGSVPNEQFF.

The V and J genes are TRBV6-2 or TRBV6-3 and TRBJ2-5, with 8 bases that match TRBD1. CDR1 MNHEY and CDR2 SVGEGT come from the germline V gene. V trimming: 2 bases; J trimming: 4 bases; junction bases outside the gene matches: 6. This CDR3 contains 15 residues. The CDR3 nucleotides read TGTGCCAGCAGTTACGACAGGGGTGGGAGAGAGACCCAGTACTTC. This translates into CASSYDRGGRETQYF.

The rearrangement joins TRBV18 to TRBJ2-5, with D possibly being TRBD1 (6 bases). The germline CDR1 and CDR2 sequences are KGHSH and LQKENI. The CDR3 spans 14 residues. V was shortened by 1 base and J by 7 bases, with 13 bases between the two germline ends. Here the CDR3 reads CASSPRTATSTQYF. The CDR3 region has the DNA TGTGCCAGCTCACCACGGACAGCTACGTCGACCCAGTACTTC.

The V call is TRBV5-1, the J call TRBJ2-7; 7 positions match TRBD1. The germline CDR1 and CDR2 sequences are SGHRS and YFSETQ. Trimming took 4 bases from V and 2 from J; bases not matched to a gene: 6. CDR3 size: 14 residues. CDR3 bases: TGCGCCAGCAGCATAACAGGGGCCCCCTACGAGCAGTACTTC. Residues: CASSITGAPYEQYF.

V gene TRBV5-4 combines with J gene TRBJ2-7; a weak D match, TRBD2 (6 bases). V was pared by 3 bases and J by 0 bases, with 13 bases between. The CDR3 sequence is 15 residues long. CDR1 is SGHNT and CDR2 is YYREEE in the germline V gene (reference sequence). CDR3 DNA: TGTGCCAGCAGCTCTAGCGACGGAAGCTCCTACGAGCAGTACTTC. Its translation is CASSSSDGSSYEQYF.

This sequence joins TRBV12-3 or TRBV12-4 and TRBJ2-1; no firm D call. V was pared by 3 bases and J by 6 bases, with 3 bases between. The CDR3 is made up of 11 amino acids. The CDR3 DNA reads TGTGCCAGCAGTTTTAGCAATGAGCAGTTCTTC. As protein: CASSFSNEQFF.

The chain's CDR3 is CASSHIDTQYF. CDR3 nucleotide sequence: TGTGCCAGCAGCCATATAGATACGCAGTATTTT. The gene calls are TRBV3-1 (or the pseudogene TRBV3-2) and TRBJ2-3; D not resolved. Germline CDR1 and CDR2: LGHDT and YNNKEL (reference sequence). Trimming left V 3 bases short and J 5 bases short, with 3 bases between. The CDR3 is made up of 11 amino acids.

The J gene is TRBJ1-3, the V gene TRBV7-9; D is perhaps TRBD1 (6 bases). V was shortened by 5 bases and J by 0 bases, with 14 bases between the two germline ends. This CDR3 comprises 16 residues. Germline CDR1 reads SEHNR; CDR2 reads FQNEAQ (reference sequence). The CDR3 spells CASSLKQGLSGNTIYF. The CDR3 bases are TGTGCCAGCAGCCTGAAACAGGGTCTCTCTGGAAACACCATATATTTT.

In DNA, the CDR3 is TGTGCCAGCAGTTACGACAGGGTTCTAACTGAAGCTTTCTTT. Protein product: CASSYDRVLTEAFF. V gene TRBV6-5 combines with J gene TRBJ1-1; 7 bases agree with TRBD1. Losses at the gene ends were 2 bases for V and 5 bases for J; bases not matched to a gene: 5. This CDR3 contains 14 residues. CDR1 is MNHEY, CDR2 SVGAGI, per germline.

This clone was picked up a small number of times. This rearrangement joins TRBV5-6 to TRBJ2-3, with 12 bases that match TRBD1. The V gene's germline CDR1 is SGHDT and CDR2 YYEEEE. J gave up 3 bases and V 4 bases, and 6 bases lay outside the gene matches. The CDR3 extends over 16 amino acids. DNA of the CDR3: TGTGCCAGCAGCCTACCGGGACAGGGGGCGACAGATACGCAGTATTTT. Translating gives CASSLPGQGATDTQYF.

V is TRBV11-2 and J is TRBJ1-4; weak D call: TRBD1 (6 bases). Deletions cut 10 bases from V and 3 bases from J, with 15 bases between. The CDR3 loop spans 14 amino acids. The V gene's germline CDR1 is SGHAT and CDR2 FQNNGV. The CDR3 loop reads CATTQGFANEKLFF. In nucleotides, the CDR3 is TGTGCCACCACTCAGGGGTTTGCTAATGAAAAACTGTTTTTT.

This chain joins TRBV18 and TRBJ1-2; 10 bases line up with TRBD1. After removal of 4 bases from V and 3 bases from J, the junction contained 5 bases not matched to a gene. Per the germline V gene, CDR1 is KGHSH and CDR2 is LQKENI. The CDR3 sequence is 15 residues long. The chain's CDR3 is CASSRGQGEDYGYTF. DNA of the CDR3: TGTGCCAGCTCACGAGGACAGGGGGAGGACTATGGCTACACCTTC. Looking up the rest from reference TRBV18 and TRBJ1-2 gives the full variable domain: NAGVMQNPRHLVRRRGQEARLRCSPMKGHSHVYWYRQLPEEGLKFMVYLQKENIIDESGMPKERFSAEFPKEGPSILRIQQVVRGDSAAYFCASSRGQGEDYGYTFGSGTRLTVV.

V usage is TRBV6-5 and J usage is TRBJ2-5; D not certain. In germline, CDR1 is MNHEY, CDR2 SVGAGI. This CDR3 is built from 13 residues. V gave up 10 bases and J gave up 5 bases, with 17 bases separating them. In DNA form, the CDR3 reads TGTGCCACCCTCGACACCCCCCGCGAGACCCAGTACTTC. Translated, it gives CATLDTPRETQYF.

This clone was observed a handful of times. The V gene is TRBV2, the J gene TRBJ1-4; D uncertain. This CDR3 is built from 12 residues. CDR1 and CDR2 from the germline V gene are SNHLY and FYNNEI. The V end lost 3 bases, the J end lost 8 bases, and 7 bases lay between the germline ends. The CDR3 DNA follows: TGTGCCAGCAGTGAGGTAGTGGAAAAACTGTTTTTT. Translated: CASSEVVEKLFF.

The chain recombines TRBV5-1 with TRBJ2-7; 7 bases are a match to TRBD1. Germline V lookup: CDR1 SGHRS, CDR2 YFSETQ. V dropped 3 bases and J dropped 3; count of bases not matched to a gene: 3. This CDR3 contains 13 residues. The CDR3 region has the DNA TGCGCCAGCAGCTCGGGACAGTACTACGAGCAGTACTTC. This sequence encodes CASSSGQYYEQYF.

V usage is TRBV14 and J usage is TRBJ2-3; D might be TRBD2 (5 bases). The CDR3 runs to 13 residues. Germline CDR1 is SGHDN and CDR2 is FVKESK. V was trimmed by 4 bases and J by 6 bases, leaving 11 bases between them. The chain's CDR3 is CASSLWTVDTQYF. In nucleotides, the CDR3 is TGTGCCAGCAGCCTTTGGACTGTTGATACGCAGTATTTT.

A note on this clone: One end of the junction does not line up with germline, which may come from a read error. The chain carries TRBV5-1 and TRBJ2-7, with 14 bases that match TRBD2. This CDR3 comprises 17 residues. Germline CDR1 reads SGHRS; CDR2 reads YFSETQ. CDR3 in amino acids: CASSWGTSGGKLYKQYF. The CDR3 region has the DNA TGCGCCAGCAGCTGGGGGACTAGCGGGGGAAAACTCTACAAGCAGTACTTC.

V gene TRBV9 combines with J gene TRBJ2-5, with D unclear. Per the germline V gene, CDR1 is SGDLS and CDR2 is YYNGEE. CDR3 length equals 17 residues. The V and J ends lost 4 bases and 5 bases respectively, with 24 bases between them. CDR3 sequence reads: CASSSEARFTLPETQYF. CDR3 in DNA: TGTGCCAGCAGCTCCGAGGCACGCTTTACGTTGCCGGAGACCCAGTACTTC.

The V and J genes are TRBV9 and TRBJ1-6; D remains unclear. The CDR3 runs 14 residues. Per germline, CDR1 SGDLS and CDR2 YYNGEE. V was clipped by 0 bases and J by 8 bases, with 9 bases between them. The CDR3 nucleotides are TGTGCCAGCAGCGTAGGTATGAGGGATTCACCCCTCCACTTT. Its protein is CASSVGMRDSPLHF.

The CDR3, as DNA: TGTGCCACTCGCTCGGGGGCAGATACGCAGTATTTT. This sequence encodes CATRSGADTQYF. This chain joins TRBV19 and TRBJ2-3, with D possibly TRBD2 on 6 matching bases. Germline CDR1 and CDR2: LNHDA and SQIVND (reference sequence). The CDR3 is 12 residues long. V was trimmed by 10 bases and J by 4 bases, leaving 12 bases between them. Full variable domain (outside the CDR3, taken from reference TRBV19 and TRBJ2-3): DGGITQSPKYLFRKEGQNVTLSCEQNLNHDAMYWYRQDPGQGLRLIYYSQIVNDFQKGDIAEGYSVSREKKESFPLTVTSAQKNPTAFYLCATRSGADTQYFGPGTRLTVL.

CDR3 nucleotide sequence: TGTGCCAGTAGTATAGAACCATATCGGACAGGGGGCGATGGCTACACCTTC. Protein sequence: CASSIEPYRTGGDGYTF. This rearrangement joins TRBV19 to TRBJ1-2, with 11 bases aligning to TRBD1. There are 17 residues in the CDR3. Germline trimming cut 0 bases from V and 6 bases from J; bases unmatched to any gene: 9. Germline loops: CDR1 LNHDA, CDR2 SQIVND (reference sequence).